These T cell receptor beta chains were read from a single sample in a study of CD8+CD57+ T cells in acquired aplastic anemia. Each CDR3 protein is one row after TCRdb ran MiXCR on the reads. The table lists some 410,000 distinct CDR3 sequences, about two thirds of them singletons. The specimen was sorted CD4+, CD8+, or CD8+CD57+ T cells (not recorded which) from PBMCs. The receptors come from a human donor in good health, serving as a control. Both conserved end residues are part of each CDR3.

TRBV7-2,TRBJ2-7,CASSTGSPLHFGNYF
TRBV11-1,TRBJ1-2,CASSLAPGPNYGYTF
TRBV3-1,TRBJ1-2,CASSQAPGWEVYGYTF
TRBV4-3,TRBJ1-2,CASSQQTGPYGYTF
TRBV9,TRBJ1-3,CASSRGFGDSIYF
TRBV10-3,TRBJ2-3,CAISLKTSQRVGDTQYF
TRBV2,TRBJ2-2,CASRPAAGIPGELDF
TRBV7-2,TRBJ1-6,CASSARDSAYEQYHF
TRBV19,TRBJ2-7,CASSTRASSYEQYF
TRBV7-2,TRBJ1-1,CASSPLDLGAEAFF
TRBV13,TRBJ2-7,CASSLYSGAIIYEQYF
TRBV20-1,TRBJ1-1,CSASQSKEQSFF
TRBV20-1,TRBJ1-1,CSAGGTDNSQAFF
TRBV7-9,TRBJ2-7,CASSPNGREQYFGQYF
TRBV24-1,TRBJ2-5,CATSARRTQYF
TRBV5-8,TRBJ1-1,CASSSIQENTEAFF
TRBV11-2,TRBJ2-1,CAWTGTGYYNEQFF
TRBV6-1,TRBJ1-2,CASRFYHGTGSGYTF
TRBV12-3/TRBV12-4,TRBJ2-1,CASSFRQVARDEQFF
TRBV7-2,TRBJ2-7,CASSKRGTAGYEQYF
TRBV11-3,TRBJ1-2,CASSLGGGKDYGYTF
TRBV12-3/TRBV12-4,TRBJ2-7,CASSVPTGGPYEQYF
TRBV5-6,TRBJ2-7,CASSLGLAGVEQYF
TRBV20-1,TRBJ2-5,CSAGAGNQPPQYF
TRBV3-1,TRBJ1-2,CASSQESRRPNYGYTF
TRBV29-1,TRBJ2-1,CSVEQGVHYNEQFF
TRBV9,TRBJ1-2,CASSYDRGRSYGYTF
TRBV25-1,TRBJ2-7,CASSGPPGGNSYEQYF
TRBV7-6,TRBJ1-1,CASSLAGQGGTEAF
TRBV5-1,TRBJ2-7,CASSPKGAQNEQYF
TRBV4-1,TRBJ1-2,CATRVAVNIHGYTF
TRBV7-3,TRBJ2-2,CASSPRGGTNTGELFF
TRBV5-1,TRBJ2-2,CASSLGGASGGELFF
TRBV7-3,TRBJ1-2,CASSSLVTRDYGYTF
TRBV20-1,TRBJ2-7,CSARDGQGAGEQYF
TRBV7-8,TRBJ2-7,CASSLAAGGSEQYF
TRBV5-1,TRBJ1-3,CATSLIPPGANTIYF